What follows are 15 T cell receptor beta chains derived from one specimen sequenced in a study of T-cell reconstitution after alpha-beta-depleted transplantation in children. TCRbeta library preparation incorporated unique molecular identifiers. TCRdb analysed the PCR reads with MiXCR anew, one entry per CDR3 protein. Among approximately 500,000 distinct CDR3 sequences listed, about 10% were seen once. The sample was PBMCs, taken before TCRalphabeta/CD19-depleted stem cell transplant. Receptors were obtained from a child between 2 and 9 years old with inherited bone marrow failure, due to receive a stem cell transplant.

The chain's CDR3 is CASSNPFSTAEAFF. CDR3 nucleotide sequence: TGTGCCAGTAGTAACCCATTTAGTACGGCTGAAGCTTTCTTT. This chain joins TRBV19 and TRBJ1-1; the D is unclear. V was shortened by 4 bases and J by 6 bases, with 15 bases between the two germline ends. The CDR3 contains 14 residues. The germline gives CDR1 LNHDA, CDR2 SQIVND (reference sequence).

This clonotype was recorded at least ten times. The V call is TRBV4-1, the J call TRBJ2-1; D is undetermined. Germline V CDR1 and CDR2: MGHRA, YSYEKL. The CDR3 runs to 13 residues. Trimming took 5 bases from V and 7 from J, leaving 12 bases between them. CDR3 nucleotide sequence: TGCGCCAGCAGCGGTACCGGGTTGAATGAGCAGTTCTTC. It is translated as CASSGTGLNEQFF.

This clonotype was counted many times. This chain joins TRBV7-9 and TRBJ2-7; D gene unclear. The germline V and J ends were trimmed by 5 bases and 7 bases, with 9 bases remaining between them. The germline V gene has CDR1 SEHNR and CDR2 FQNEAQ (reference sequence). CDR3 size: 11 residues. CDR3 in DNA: TGTGCCAGCAGCCCACAAGGGGAGCAGTACTTC. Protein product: CASSPQGEQYF.

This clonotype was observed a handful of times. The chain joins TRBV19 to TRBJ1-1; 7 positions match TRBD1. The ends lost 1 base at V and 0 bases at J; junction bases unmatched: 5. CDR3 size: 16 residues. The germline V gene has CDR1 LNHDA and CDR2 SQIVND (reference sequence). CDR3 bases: TGTGCCAGTAGTATAGTCGCCGGGACAGTGAACACTGAAGCTTTCTTT. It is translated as CASSIVAGTVNTEAFF.

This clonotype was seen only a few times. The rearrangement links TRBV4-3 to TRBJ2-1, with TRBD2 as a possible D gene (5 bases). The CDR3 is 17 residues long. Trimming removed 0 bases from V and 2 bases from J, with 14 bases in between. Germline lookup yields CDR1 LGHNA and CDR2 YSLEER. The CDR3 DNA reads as TGCGCCAGCAGCCAAGATACGCGGCTAGCTGCCTACAATGAGCAGTTCTTC. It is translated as CASSQDTRLAAYNEQFF.

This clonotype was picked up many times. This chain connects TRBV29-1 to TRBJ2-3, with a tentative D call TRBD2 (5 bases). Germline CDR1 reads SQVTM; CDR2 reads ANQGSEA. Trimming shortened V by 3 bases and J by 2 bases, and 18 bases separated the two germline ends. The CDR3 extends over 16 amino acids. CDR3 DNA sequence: TGCAGCGTTGACTCCCCGCTTAGCGTCTACACAGATACGCAGTATTTT. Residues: CSVDSPLSVYTDTQYF.

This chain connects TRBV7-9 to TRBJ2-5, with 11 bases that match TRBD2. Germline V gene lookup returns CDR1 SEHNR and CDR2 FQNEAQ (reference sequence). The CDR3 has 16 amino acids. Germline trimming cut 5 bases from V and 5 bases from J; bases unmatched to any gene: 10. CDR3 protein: CASSHAPSGRMETQYF. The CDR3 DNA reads TGTGCCAGCAGCCATGCCCCTAGCGGGAGGATGGAGACCCAGTACTTC.

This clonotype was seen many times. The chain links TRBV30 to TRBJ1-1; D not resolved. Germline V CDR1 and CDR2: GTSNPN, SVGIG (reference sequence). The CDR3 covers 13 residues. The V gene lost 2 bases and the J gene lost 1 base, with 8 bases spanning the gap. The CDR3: CAWSLAANTEAFF. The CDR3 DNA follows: TGTGCCTGGAGTCTGGCAGCGAACACTGAAGCTTTCTTT.

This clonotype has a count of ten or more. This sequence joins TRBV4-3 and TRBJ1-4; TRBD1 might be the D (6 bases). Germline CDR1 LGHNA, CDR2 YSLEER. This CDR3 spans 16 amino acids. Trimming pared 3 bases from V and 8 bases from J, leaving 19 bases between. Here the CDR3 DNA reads TGCGCCAGCAGCCAGCTACAGGGAGAAGGTCGGGAAAAACTGTTTTTT. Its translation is CASSQLQGEGREKLFF.

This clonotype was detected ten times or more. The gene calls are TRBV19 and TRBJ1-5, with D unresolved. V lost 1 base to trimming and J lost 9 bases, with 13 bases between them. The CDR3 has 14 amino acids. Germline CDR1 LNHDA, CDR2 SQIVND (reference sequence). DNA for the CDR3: TGTGCCAGTAGTATAGCTGAGGGTCTTGGGCCCCAGCATTTT. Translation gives CASSIAEGLGPQHF.

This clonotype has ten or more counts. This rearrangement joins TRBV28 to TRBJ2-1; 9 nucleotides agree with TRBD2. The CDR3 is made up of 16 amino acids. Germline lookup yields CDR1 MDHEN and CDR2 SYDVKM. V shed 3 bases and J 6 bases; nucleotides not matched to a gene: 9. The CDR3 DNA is TGTGCCAGCAGTTTTGGGGCGGGAGGGCCGACCAATGAGCAGTTCTTC. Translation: CASSFGAGGPTNEQFF.

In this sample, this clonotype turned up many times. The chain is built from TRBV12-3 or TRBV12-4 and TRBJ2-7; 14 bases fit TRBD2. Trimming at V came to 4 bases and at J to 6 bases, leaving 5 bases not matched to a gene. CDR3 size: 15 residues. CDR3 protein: CASSSGTSGRFEQYF. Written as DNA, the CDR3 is TGTGCCAGCAGTTCAGGGACTAGCGGGAGATTCGAGCAGTACTTC.

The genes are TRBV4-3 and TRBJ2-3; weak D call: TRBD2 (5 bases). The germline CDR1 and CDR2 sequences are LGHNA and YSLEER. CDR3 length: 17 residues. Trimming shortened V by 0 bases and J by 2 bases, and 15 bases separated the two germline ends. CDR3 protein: CASSQEVNRLITDTQYF. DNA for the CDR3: TGCGCCAGCAGCCAAGAGGTCAATAGACTAATCACAGATACGCAGTATTTT.

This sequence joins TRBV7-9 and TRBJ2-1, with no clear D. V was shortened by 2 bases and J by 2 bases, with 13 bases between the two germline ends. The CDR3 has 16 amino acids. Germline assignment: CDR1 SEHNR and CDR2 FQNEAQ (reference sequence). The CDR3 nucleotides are TGTGCCAGCAGCTTACCTCGGCGGAATCCCTACAATGAGCAGTTCTTC. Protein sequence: CASSLPRRNPYNEQFF. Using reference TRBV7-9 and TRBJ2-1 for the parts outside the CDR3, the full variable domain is DTGVSQNPRHKITKRGQNVTFRCDPISEHNRLYWYRQTLGQGPEFLTYFQNEAQLEKSRLLSDRFSAERPKGSFSTLEIQRTEQGDSAMYLCASSLPRRNPYNEQFFGPGTRLTVL.

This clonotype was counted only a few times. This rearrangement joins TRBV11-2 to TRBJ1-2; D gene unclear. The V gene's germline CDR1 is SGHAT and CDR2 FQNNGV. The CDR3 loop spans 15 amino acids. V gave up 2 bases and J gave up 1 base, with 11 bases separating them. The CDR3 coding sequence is TGTGCCAGCAGCTTATACTCTGGGATTAACTATGGCTACACCTTC. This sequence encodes CASSLYSGINYGYTF.